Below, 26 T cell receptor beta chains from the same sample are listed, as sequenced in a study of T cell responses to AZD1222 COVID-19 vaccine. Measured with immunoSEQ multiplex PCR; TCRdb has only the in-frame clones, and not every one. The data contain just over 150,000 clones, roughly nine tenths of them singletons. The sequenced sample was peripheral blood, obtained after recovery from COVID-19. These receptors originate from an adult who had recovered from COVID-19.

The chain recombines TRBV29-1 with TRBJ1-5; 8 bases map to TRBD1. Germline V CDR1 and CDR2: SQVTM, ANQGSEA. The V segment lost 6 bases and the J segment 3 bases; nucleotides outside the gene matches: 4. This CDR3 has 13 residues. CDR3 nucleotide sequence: TGCAGCGTCTGGACAGGGAACAATCAGCCCCAGCATTTT. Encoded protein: CSVWTGNNQPQHF.

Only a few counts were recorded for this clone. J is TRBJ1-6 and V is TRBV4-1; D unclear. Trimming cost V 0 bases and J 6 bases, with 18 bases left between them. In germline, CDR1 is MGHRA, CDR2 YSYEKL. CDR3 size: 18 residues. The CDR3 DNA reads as TGCGCCAGCAGCCAAGATCGTGGGAAGCTTGAGCCTAATTCACCCCTCCACTTT. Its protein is CASSQDRGKLEPNSPLHF.

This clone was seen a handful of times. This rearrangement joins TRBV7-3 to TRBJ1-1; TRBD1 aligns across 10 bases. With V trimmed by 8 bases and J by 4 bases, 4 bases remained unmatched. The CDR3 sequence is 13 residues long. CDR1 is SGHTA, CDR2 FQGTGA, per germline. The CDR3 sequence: CASSGQGPTEAFF. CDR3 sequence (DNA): TGTGCCAGCTCGGGACAGGGGCCCACTGAAGCTTTCTTT.

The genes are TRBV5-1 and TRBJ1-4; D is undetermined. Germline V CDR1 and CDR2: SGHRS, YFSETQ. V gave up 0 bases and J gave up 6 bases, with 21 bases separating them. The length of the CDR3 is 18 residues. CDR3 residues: CASSLGIVASLVDEKLFF. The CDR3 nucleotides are TGCGCCAGCAGCTTGGGGATAGTGGCTTCCCTTGTGGATGAAAAACTGTTTTTT.

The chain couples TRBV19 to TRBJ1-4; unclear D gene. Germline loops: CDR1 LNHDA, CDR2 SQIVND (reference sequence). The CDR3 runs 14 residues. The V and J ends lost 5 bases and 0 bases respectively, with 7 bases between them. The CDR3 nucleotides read TGTGCCAGTAGTGATCTTGCAACTAATGAAAAACTGTTTTTT. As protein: CASSDLATNEKLFF.

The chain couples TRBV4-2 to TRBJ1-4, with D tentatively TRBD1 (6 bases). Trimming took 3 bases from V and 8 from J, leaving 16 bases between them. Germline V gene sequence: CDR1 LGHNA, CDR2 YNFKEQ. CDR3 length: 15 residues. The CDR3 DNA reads TGTGCCAGCAGCCAGCTGAGGACAGCACAGGAAAAACTGTTTTTT. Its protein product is CASSQLRTAQEKLFF.

The CDR3 here is CASSPSENRFYF. The CDR3 region has the DNA TGTGCCAGCTCACCGAGCGAGAACAGATTCTACTTC. V gene TRBV18 combines with J gene TRBJ2-7; D is ambiguous. The CDR3 has 12 amino acids. Germline V CDR1 and CDR2: KGHSH, LQKENI. Trimming took off 3 bases at V and 13 bases at J, with 16 bases between the two ends.

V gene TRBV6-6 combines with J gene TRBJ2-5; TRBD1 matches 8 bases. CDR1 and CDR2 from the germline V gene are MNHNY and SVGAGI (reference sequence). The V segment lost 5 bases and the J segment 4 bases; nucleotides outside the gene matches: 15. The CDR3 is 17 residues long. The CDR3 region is CASSPRTGIPLGETQYF. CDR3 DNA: TGTGCCAGCAGTCCCCGGACAGGGATACCACTCGGAGAGACCCAGTACTTC.

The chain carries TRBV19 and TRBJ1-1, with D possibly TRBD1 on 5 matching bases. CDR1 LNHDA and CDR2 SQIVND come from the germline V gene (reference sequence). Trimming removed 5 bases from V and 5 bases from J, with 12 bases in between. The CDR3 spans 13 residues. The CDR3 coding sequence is TGTGCCAGTAGTTTGCTAGGGGCAACTGAAGCTTTCTTT. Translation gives CASSLLGATEAFF.

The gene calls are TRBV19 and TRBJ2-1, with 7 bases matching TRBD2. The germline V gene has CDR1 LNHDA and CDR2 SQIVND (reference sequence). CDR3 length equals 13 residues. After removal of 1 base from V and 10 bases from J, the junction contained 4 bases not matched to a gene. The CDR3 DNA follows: TGTGCCAGTAGTATAGGGGAGGGTTTGGAGCAGTTCTTC. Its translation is CASSIGEGLEQFF.

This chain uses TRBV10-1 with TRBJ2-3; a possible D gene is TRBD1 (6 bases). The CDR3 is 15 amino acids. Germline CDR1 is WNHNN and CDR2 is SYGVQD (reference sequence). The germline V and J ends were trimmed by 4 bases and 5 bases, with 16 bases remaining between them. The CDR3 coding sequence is TGCGCCAGCAGTGTAGGGGGAGAGGTTGGAGATACGCAGTATTTT. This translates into CASSVGGEVGDTQYF.

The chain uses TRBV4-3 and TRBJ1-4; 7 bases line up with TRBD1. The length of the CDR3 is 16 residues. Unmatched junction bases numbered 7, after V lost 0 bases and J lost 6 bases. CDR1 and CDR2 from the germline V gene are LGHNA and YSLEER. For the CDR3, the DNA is TGCGCCAGCAGCCAAGAACTGGGGCAGGGGGATGAAAAACTGTTTTTT. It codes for CASSQELGQGDEKLFF.

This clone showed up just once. This CDR3 is CASSEYGGDYGYTF. The CDR3 nucleotides read TGTGCCAGCAGTGAATATGGGGGAGACTATGGCTACACCTTC. This chain connects TRBV6-1 to TRBJ1-2, with D perhaps TRBD1 (5 bases). CDR1 and CDR2 (germline): MNHNS, SASEGT. The CDR3 runs to 14 residues. Trimming left V 2 bases short and J 3 bases short, with 10 bases between.

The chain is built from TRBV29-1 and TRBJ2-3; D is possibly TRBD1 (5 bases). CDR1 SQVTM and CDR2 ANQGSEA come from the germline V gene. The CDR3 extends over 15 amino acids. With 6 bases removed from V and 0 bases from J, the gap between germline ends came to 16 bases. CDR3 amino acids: CSVKGVDSSTDTQYF. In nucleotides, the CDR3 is TGCAGCGTCAAAGGGGTAGACTCTAGCACAGATACGCAGTATTTT.

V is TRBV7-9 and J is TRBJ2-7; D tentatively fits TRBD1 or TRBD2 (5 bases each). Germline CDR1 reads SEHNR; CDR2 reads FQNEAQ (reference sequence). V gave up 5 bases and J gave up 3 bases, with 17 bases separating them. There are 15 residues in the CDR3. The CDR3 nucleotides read TGTGCCAGCAGCAATAACCTCCGGGACGGCTACGAGCAGTACTTC. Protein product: CASSNNLRDGYEQYF.

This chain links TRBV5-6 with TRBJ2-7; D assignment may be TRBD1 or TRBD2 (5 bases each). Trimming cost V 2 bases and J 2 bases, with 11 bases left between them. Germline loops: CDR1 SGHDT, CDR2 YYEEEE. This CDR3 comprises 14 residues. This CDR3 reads CASSLGDGTYEQYF. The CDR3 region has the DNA TGTGCCAGCAGCTTAGGGGACGGGACCTACGAGCAGTACTTC.

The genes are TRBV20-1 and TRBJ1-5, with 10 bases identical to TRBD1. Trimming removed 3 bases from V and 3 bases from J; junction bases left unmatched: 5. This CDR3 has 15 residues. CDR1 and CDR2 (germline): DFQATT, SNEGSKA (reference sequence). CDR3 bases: TGCAGTGCTAGTTGGGGGACAGGGGACAATCAGCCCCAGCATTTT. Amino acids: CSASWGTGDNQPQHF.

CDR3 nucleotide sequence: TGTGCCAGCAGGACGGAGGCCACCGGGGAGCTGTTTTTT. Its protein is CASRTEATGELFF. The chain joins TRBV2 to TRBJ2-2; maybe TRBD2 (5 bases). The CDR3 length is 13 residues. Trimming took 6 bases from V and 4 from J, leaving 9 bases between them. From germline, CDR1 is SNHLY and CDR2 FYNNEI.

CDR3 DNA sequence: TGTGCCAGCAGTATCGGACTAGCGGACTCCTACGAGCAGTACTTC. Protein: CASSIGLADSYEQYF. The chain recombines TRBV27 with TRBJ2-7, with 10 bases fitting TRBD2. This CDR3 contains 15 residues. The ends lost 5 bases at V and 0 bases at J; junction bases unmatched: 4. Germline V gene lookup returns CDR1 MNHEY and CDR2 SMNVEV (reference sequence).

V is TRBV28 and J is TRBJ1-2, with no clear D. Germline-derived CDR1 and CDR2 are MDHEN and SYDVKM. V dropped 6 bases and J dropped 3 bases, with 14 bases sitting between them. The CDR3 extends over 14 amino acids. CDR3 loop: CASRVGGTDYGYTF. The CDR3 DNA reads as TGTGCCAGCAGGGTCGGAGGAACTGACTATGGCTACACCTTC.

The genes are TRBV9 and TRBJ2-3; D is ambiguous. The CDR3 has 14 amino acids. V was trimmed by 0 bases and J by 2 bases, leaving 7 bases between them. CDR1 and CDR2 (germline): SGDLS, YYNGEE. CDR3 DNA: TGTGCCAGCAGCGTAGTGACCTACACAGATACGCAGTATTTT. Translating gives CASSVVTYTDTQYF.

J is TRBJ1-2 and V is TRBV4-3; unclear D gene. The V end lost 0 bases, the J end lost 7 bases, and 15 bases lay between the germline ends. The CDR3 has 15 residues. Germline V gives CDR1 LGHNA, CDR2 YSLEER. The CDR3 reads CASSQDGPPLGGYTF. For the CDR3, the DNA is TGCGCCAGCAGCCAAGATGGGCCCCCTTTGGGTGGCTACACCTTC.

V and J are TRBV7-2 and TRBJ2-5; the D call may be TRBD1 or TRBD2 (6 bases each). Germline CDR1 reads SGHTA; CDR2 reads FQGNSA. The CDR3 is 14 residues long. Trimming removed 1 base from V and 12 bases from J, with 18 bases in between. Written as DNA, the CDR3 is TGTGCCAGCAGCTTAGAGGGGGGCCAGGAACTTAAGTACTTC. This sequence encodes CASSLEGGQELKYF.

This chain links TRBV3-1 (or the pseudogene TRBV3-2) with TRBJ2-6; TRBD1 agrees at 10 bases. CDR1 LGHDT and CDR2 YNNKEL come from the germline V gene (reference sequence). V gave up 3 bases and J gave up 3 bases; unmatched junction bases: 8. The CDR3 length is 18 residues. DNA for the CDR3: TGTGCCAGCAGCCAGTTTGACAGGGGGCTTCTTGGGGCCAACGTCCTGACTTTC. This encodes CASSQFDRGLLGANVLTF.

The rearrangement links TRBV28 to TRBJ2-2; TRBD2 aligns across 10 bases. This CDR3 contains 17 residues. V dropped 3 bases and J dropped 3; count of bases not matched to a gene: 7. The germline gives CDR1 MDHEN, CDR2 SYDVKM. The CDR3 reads CASSFPSGSRDTGELFF. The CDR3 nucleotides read TGTGCCAGCAGTTTTCCTAGCGGGAGTAGGGACACCGGGGAGCTGTTTTTT.

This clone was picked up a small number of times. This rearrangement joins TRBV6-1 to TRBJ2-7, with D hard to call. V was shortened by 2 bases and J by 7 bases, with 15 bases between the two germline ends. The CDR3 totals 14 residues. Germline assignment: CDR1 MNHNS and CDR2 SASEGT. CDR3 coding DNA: TGTGCCAGCAGTGAAATTCCCTTGCTGGGTGAGCAGTACTTC. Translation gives CASSEIPLLGEQYF.